This T cell receptor (beta chain) was recovered during a study of cytomegalovirus exposure and HLA in healthy donors. Healthy donors of bone marrow made up the group. The CDR3 runs to 14 residues. Germline CDR1 reads SGDLS; CDR2 reads YYNGEE. Trimming pared 0 bases from V and 3 bases from J, leaving 9 bases between. A multiplex PCR was run with 60 Vbeta primers and 13 Jbeta primers. Repertoires were generated with immunoSEQ multiplex PCR, while TCRdb's copy carries only in-frame clones and drops some. The data show roughly 100,000 clones, approximately 86% seen once. Concerning this clone itself: Its cognate antigen is unknown.

Findings and caveats of the study: With later analysis, a missense DCLRE1C variant became linked to TCR beta V- and J-gene trimming. A previous analysis found most TCR beta V segments productive roughly 87% or roughly 30% of the time.

The TCR was taken from a man aged 18 to 30 in good health and CMV-seronegative. The chain is built from TRBV9 and TRBJ1-2; D ambiguous. Specimen: PBMCs. DNA for the CDR3: TGTGCCAGCAGCGTAGGTAGGCAGGACTATGGCTACACCTTC. Amino acid sequence: CASSVGRQDYGYTF.